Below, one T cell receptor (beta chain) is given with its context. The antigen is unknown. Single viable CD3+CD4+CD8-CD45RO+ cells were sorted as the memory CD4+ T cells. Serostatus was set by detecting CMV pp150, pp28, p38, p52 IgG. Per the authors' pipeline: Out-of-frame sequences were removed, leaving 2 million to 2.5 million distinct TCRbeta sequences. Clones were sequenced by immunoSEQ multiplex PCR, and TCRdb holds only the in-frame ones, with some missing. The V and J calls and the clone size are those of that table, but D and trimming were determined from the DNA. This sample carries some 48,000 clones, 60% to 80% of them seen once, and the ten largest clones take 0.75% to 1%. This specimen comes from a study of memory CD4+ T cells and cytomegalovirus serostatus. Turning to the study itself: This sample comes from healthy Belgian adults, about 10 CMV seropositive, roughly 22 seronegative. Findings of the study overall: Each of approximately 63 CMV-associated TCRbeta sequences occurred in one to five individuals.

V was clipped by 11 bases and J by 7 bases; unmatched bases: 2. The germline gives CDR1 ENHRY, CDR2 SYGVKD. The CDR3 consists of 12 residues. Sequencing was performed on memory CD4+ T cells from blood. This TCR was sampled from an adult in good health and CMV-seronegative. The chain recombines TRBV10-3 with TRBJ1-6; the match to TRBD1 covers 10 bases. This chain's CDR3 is CAVGQGNSPLHF. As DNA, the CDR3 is TGTGCCGTGGGACAGGGGAATTCACCCCTCCACTTT.